This TCR beta chain was profiled in a study of blood T cell repertoires in COVID-19. Assay used: immunoSEQ multiplex PCR; TCRdb lists only in-frame clones, some missing. Here the sample spans about 95,000 clones, 70% to 85% being singletons. V shed 11 bases and J shed 0 bases, with 14 bases lying between them. CDR1 is MDHEN, CDR2 SYDVKM, per germline. This CDR3 spans 15 amino acids. The table lists this clone with a count of one. The sample was peripheral blood. The sequence was collected from a human donor in a cohort sampled during active COVID-19. The rearrangement links TRBV28 to TRBJ1-6; D remains unclear. The DNA of the CDR3 is TGTGCCGGTACCCCGCGGGGCTCCTATAATTCACCCCTCCACTTT. Residues: CAGTPRGSYNSPLHF.